This T cell receptor (beta chain) derives from a study of blood T cell repertoires in COVID-19. Turning to the study itself: Sources were T cells, B-cell-depleted T cells, or PBMCs; the material itself was cDNA or gDNA.

The CDR3 is 15 residues long. Germline loops: CDR1 MGHRA, CDR2 YSYEKL. The V end was cut by 4 bases, the J end by 2 bases, with 15 bases between. The method was immunoSEQ multiplex PCR; TCRdb's version includes in-frame clones alone and lacks a portion of them. The top ten hold roughly 1.2% of the sample, which has 350,000 to 400,000 clones, about 88% seen once. The study drew participants aged roughly 18 to 95 years from under 30 US areas. In assigning cohorts, the study relied on participant-reported clinical history. The study counted Cohort 3 donors as recovered given two negative PCRs, clearance, or symptom resolution.

Sequenced material: PBMCs or T cells enriched from blood (not recorded which). The gene calls are TRBV4-1 and TRBJ2-7; TRBD2 is a possible D gene (6 bases). The TCR sequence derives from a woman between 18 and 30 years old who had recovered from COVID-19. The DNA of the CDR3 is TGCGCCAGCAGCCCGCAGGGACTCAGCACCTACGAGCAGTACTTC. This encodes CASSPQGLSTYEQYF.